This TCR beta chain was captured by sequencing in a study of a mutant IDH1 vaccine in newly diagnosed glioma. Looking at the study overall: The first vaccination came 4-6 weeks after radiotherapy alone, or with temozolomide cycles. Most patients had received both radiotherapy and temozolomide, the prior options being radiotherapy, temozolomide, or both.

Time point: week 11, during vaccination. Every vaccination contained 300 ug of the mutant IDH1 20-mer peptide and was paired with topical imiquimod. With 6 bases removed from V and 0 bases from J, the gap between germline ends came to 12 bases. Germline CDR1 is LNHNV and CDR2 is YYDKDF (reference sequence). This CDR3 is 14 amino acids long. Here immunoSEQ multiplex PCR was the method, and the copy in TCRdb shows in-frame clones only, minus some. Among 60,000 to 75,000 clones listed, about four fifths were seen once. For this clone: Its specificity is unknown.

The rearrangement uses TRBV15 and TRBJ2-7; D gene ambiguous. The input for sequencing was PBMCs, taken from a glioma patient whose treatment included an IDH1 peptide vaccine. The clonotype was recovered from a young man with glioma. For the CDR3, the DNA is TGTGCCACCAGTACGGACGCAAACTCCTACGAGCAGTACTTC. Its translation: CATSTDANSYEQYF.